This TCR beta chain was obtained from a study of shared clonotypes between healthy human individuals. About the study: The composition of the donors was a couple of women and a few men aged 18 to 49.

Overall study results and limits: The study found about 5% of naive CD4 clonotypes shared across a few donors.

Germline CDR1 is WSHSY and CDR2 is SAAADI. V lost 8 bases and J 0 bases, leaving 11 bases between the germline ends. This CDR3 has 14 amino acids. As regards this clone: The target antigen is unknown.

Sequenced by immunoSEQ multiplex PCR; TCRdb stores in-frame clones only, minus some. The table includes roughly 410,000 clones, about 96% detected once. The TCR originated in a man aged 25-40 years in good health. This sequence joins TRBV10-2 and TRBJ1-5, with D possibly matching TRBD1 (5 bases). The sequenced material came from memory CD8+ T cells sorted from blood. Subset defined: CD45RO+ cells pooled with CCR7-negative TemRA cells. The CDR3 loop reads CASARDGSNQPQHF. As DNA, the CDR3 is TGCGCCAGCGCTCGGGACGGTAGCAATCAGCCCCAGCATTTT.